A selection of T cell receptor beta chains follows, all from one sample in a study of blood T cell repertoires in COVID-19. The method was immunoSEQ multiplex PCR; TCRdb's version includes in-frame clones alone and lacks a portion of them. The sample has 110,000 or so clones; 84% are singletons. The sample consisted of peripheral blood. The receptors shown here come from a woman in her 50s with acute or convalescent COVID-19. Both conserved end residues are part of each CDR3.

TRBV19	CASSMGTGTYF
TRBV7-8	CASSLGVTSNYGYTF
TRBV19	CASRRTASNSPLHF
TRBV28	CASSTQGPTDTQYF
TRBV12-3/TRBV12-4	CASSTGTVRGQFF
TRBV7-9	CASSSAGNTIYF
TRBV6-5	CASSPRDRGRGYTF
TRBV10-2	CASNPESWGQQYF
TRBV19	CATKSLQGKSSNQPQHF
TRBV3-1/TRBV3-2	CASSSLGGETQYF
TRBV6-4	CASSDPPGVNEKLFF
TRBV19	CASSNRANTEAFF
TRBV5-4	CASSLGGRYGYTF
TRBV12-3/TRBV12-4	CASSLAGGVQFF
TRBV5-1	CASSSGTARGTEAFF
TRBV9	CASSPHRGDNSPLHF
TRBV5-1	CASSSQLAESTDTQYF
TRBV24-1	CATRVTDTGELFF
TRBV19	CASSISRQGGYTF
TRBV29-1	CSVAAGVNQPQHF
TRBV6-2/TRBV6-3	CASSYGAIQPQHF
TRBV6-1	CASSDPGRPSNQPQHF
TRBV6-1	CASSDNPNTEAFF
TRBV9	CASSRDNLMSIDTQYF
TRBV11-3	CASSLTTGDGLAKNIQYF
TRBV6-5	CASGESGANVLTF
TRBV9	CASSPRAHQETQYF
TRBV18	CASSLGQKSLQETQYF
TRBV3-1/TRBV3-2	CASRPREGAGGAKNIQYF
TRBV10-3	CAISRGLNQPQHF
TRBV28	CASTPGGKLQPQHF
TRBV5-6	CASAEGGRETQYF
TRBV6-5	CASVRGNEAFF
TRBV27	CASSLFMGAGYNEQFF